The 25 T cell receptor beta chains in this list originate from one sample, sequenced in a study of T cells after yellow fever vaccination. TCRdb processed the 5' RACE reads anew with MiXCR; each CDR3 protein has one entry. The sample includes about 350,000 distinct CDR3 sequences, roughly 8.3% of them seen just once. The sample was PBMCs, taken roughly 46 days after the first yellow fever vaccination. Every receptor here comes from a man in his late teens or twenties who received the YFV17D yellow fever vaccine.

The genes are TRBV7-9 and TRBJ2-5, with TRBD1 identical over 7 bases. J lost 0 bases, V lost 5 bases, and 9 bases had no gene match. The germline V gene has CDR1 SEHNR and CDR2 FQNEAQ (reference sequence). CDR3 length equals 16 residues. The chain's CDR3 is CASSPPNRGYQETQYF. As DNA, the CDR3 is TGTGCCAGCAGCCCCCCGAACAGGGGATACCAAGAGACCCAGTACTTC.

This clonotype was detected only a few times. The gene calls are TRBV6-2 or TRBV6-3 and TRBJ1-1; D might be TRBD1 (5 bases). V lost 2 bases and J 10 bases, leaving 17 bases between the germline ends. Germline V gives CDR1 MNHEY, CDR2 SVGEGT. This CDR3 spans 14 amino acids. The CDR3 spells CASSYGILGTAAFF. DNA for the CDR3: TGTGCCAGCAGTTACGGTATCTTGGGGACCGCAGCTTTCTTT.

The CDR3 bases are TGTGCCACCACAACCGGGACAGGGGTCTACGAGCAGTACGTC. Encoded protein: CATTTGTGVYEQYV. The rearrangement uses TRBV6-2 or TRBV6-3 and TRBJ2-7; 10 nucleotides match TRBD1. This CDR3 spans 14 amino acids. V trimming: 10 bases; J trimming: 3 bases; junction bases outside the gene matches: 9. From germline, CDR1 is MNHEY and CDR2 SVGEGT.

The chain has TRBV4-2 and TRBJ2-2, with TRBD2 identical over 13 bases. The CDR3 length is 18 residues. The germline gives CDR1 LGHNA, CDR2 YNFKEQ. V lost 5 bases to trimming and J lost 0 bases; unmatched junction nucleotides: 6. The CDR3: CASSAGLAGSSNTGELFF. CDR3 in DNA: TGTGCCAGCAGCGCGGGACTAGCGGGGTCCTCGAACACCGGGGAGCTGTTTTTT.

This clonotype came up a few times. The chain employs TRBV10-3 and TRBJ2-5; D unclear. The CDR3 sequence is 15 residues long. Germline CDR1 reads ENHRY; CDR2 reads SYGVKD. V was cut by 6 bases and J by 4 bases, with 18 bases left in between. CDR3 bases: TGTGCCATCAGCCCGACAAGTGGGGTGTCAGAGACCCAGTACTTC. This codes for CAISPTSGVSETQYF.

This clonotype was counted between two and nine times. This sequence joins TRBV7-2 and TRBJ2-3, with TRBD2 identical over 8 bases. J lost 6 bases, V lost 5 bases, and 13 bases had no gene match. The CDR3 is 16 amino acids. Germline CDR1 reads SGHTA; CDR2 reads FQGNSA. For the CDR3, the DNA is TGTGCCAGCAGCGCTAGAGGCAGCGGGGGCCCCGATACGCAGTATTTT. It yields the protein CASSARGSGGPDTQYF. The entire variable domain, with the rest obtained from reference TRBV7-2 and TRBJ2-3, is as follows: GAGVSQSPSNKVTEKGKDVELRCDPISGHTALYWYRQSLGQGLEFLIYFQGNSAPDKSGLPSDRFSAERTGGSVSTLTIQRTQQEDSAVYLCASSARGSGGPDTQYFGPGTRLTVL.

The gene calls are TRBV12-3 or TRBV12-4 and TRBJ2-1; D remains ambiguous. V lost 4 bases to trimming and J lost 3 bases, with 10 bases between them. CDR3 size: 14 residues. The CDR3 region is CASSSTVHYNEQFF. In DNA, the CDR3 is TGTGCCAGCAGTTCCACCGTTCACTACAATGAGCAGTTCTTC.

The chain employs TRBV6-5 and TRBJ1-6, with TRBD1 matching over 8 bases. The CDR3 has 15 residues. Germline V gene lookup returns CDR1 MNHEY and CDR2 SVGAGI. V shed 1 base, J shed 13 bases, and the junction held 9 bases outside the gene matches. The DNA of the CDR3 is TGTGCCAGCAGTTACTTGGACAGGGAGAGAATGCCCCTCCACTTT. It translates to CASSYLDRERMPLHF.

There are a few counts of this clonotype. The rearrangement links TRBV27 to TRBJ1-1; D gene unclear. The CDR3 runs to 13 residues. Trimming took off 2 bases at V and 1 base at J, with 5 bases between the two ends. Germline values: CDR1 MNHEY, CDR2 SMNVEV (reference sequence). The CDR3 sequence: CASSLRSNTEAFF. The CDR3 nucleotides are TGTGCCAGCAGTTTACGGTCGAACACTGAAGCTTTCTTT.

This clonotype has just a few counts. This chain uses TRBV4-3 with TRBJ2-1; D perhaps matches TRBD1 (6 bases). Germline V gene sequence: CDR1 LGHNA, CDR2 YSLEER. V was cut by 4 bases and J by 5 bases, with 15 bases left in between. CDR3 length equals 15 residues. The CDR3 spells CASSLDIYRDNEQFF. CDR3 in DNA: TGCGCCAGCAGCCTCGATATATACAGGGACAATGAGCAGTTCTTC.

This chain links TRBV7-3 with TRBJ2-3, with 8 nucleotides matching TRBD2. J gave up 5 bases and V 1 base, and 5 bases lay outside the gene matches. The CDR3 spans 15 residues. Germline CDR1 and CDR2: SGHTA and FQGTGA. CDR3 nucleotides: TGTGCCAGCAGCTTAAACGGGGGGGCAGGAGATACGCAGTATTTT. Its protein is CASSLNGGAGDTQYF.

This clonotype has only a few counts. This chain links TRBV24-1 with TRBJ2-1; 9 positions match TRBD2. Germline V gives CDR1 KGHDR, CDR2 SFDVKD. The CDR3 has 15 amino acids. V shed 5 bases, J shed 6 bases, and the junction held 7 bases outside the gene matches. This chain's CDR3 is CATSVPSGDLNEQFF. The CDR3 nucleotides read TGTGCCACCAGTGTCCCTAGCGGGGATCTCAATGAGCAGTTCTTC.

This sequence joins TRBV12-3 or TRBV12-4 and TRBJ1-5; 7 bases map to TRBD1. The CDR3 sequence is 14 residues long. The V segment lost 6 bases and the J segment 6 bases; nucleotides outside the gene matches: 8. The CDR3 region is CASSQTGALQPQHF. The DNA for the CDR3 is TGTGCCAGCAGCCAAACAGGGGCCCTTCAGCCCCAGCATTTT.

This clonotype came up a few times. The genes are TRBV5-1 and TRBJ2-3; no reliable D call. Between the trimmed V and J ends, which lost 1 base and 7 bases, there was a span of 13 bases. Germline lookup yields CDR1 SGHRS and CDR2 YFSETQ. The CDR3 covers 14 residues. CDR3 nucleotide sequence: TGCGCCAGCAGCTTGACCACAGCAGCCTATACGCAGTATTTT. Protein product: CASSLTTAAYTQYF.

CDR3 nucleotide sequence: TGTGCCAGCAGCCCTGGGACAGGGGGCTTGCAGCCCCAGCATTTT. Amino acid sequence: CASSPGTGGLQPQHF. The V gene is TRBV12-3 or TRBV12-4, the J gene TRBJ1-5; 12 bases agree with TRBD1. The V gene end was trimmed by 6 bases and the J gene end by 7 bases; junction bases not matched to a gene: 7. This CDR3 has 15 amino acids.

This clonotype was seen at least ten times. The rearrangement joins TRBV6-4 to TRBJ2-3, with 12 nucleotides matching TRBD2. CDR1 is MRHNA, CDR2 SNTAGT, per germline. The V segment lost 4 bases and the J segment 1 base; nucleotides outside the gene matches: 0. CDR3 size: 15 residues. In nucleotides, the CDR3 is TGTGCCAGCAGTGGGACTAGCGGGGGCACAGATACGCAGTATTTT. Translated: CASSGTSGGTDTQYF.

This clonotype was observed at least ten times. The gene calls are TRBV5-5 and TRBJ2-2, with D perhaps TRBD2 (5 bases). CDR1 and CDR2 (germline): SGHKS, YYEKEE (reference sequence). CDR3 length: 14 amino acids. V shed 4 bases and J shed 7 bases, with 14 bases lying between them. CDR3 bases: TGTGCCAGCAGCCGGCTCGGGGTTCACGGGGAGCTGTTTTTT. It specifies CASSRLGVHGELFF.

The chain combines TRBV20-1 with TRBJ2-2; TRBD1 matches 8 bases. The J segment lost 5 bases and the V segment lost 7 bases, leaving 6 bases of the junction unmatched. Germline V lookup: CDR1 DFQATT, CDR2 SNEGSKA (reference sequence). CDR3 length equals 13 residues. The CDR3 nucleotides read TGCAGTGTCGACAGGGGAACGACCGGGGAGCTGTTTTTT. Translation: CSVDRGTTGELFF.

This clonotype was counted at least ten times. The chain couples TRBV7-9 to TRBJ2-3; TRBD2 agrees at 7 bases. Per the germline V gene, CDR1 is SEHNR and CDR2 is FQNEAQ (reference sequence). CDR3 length equals 15 residues. The J segment lost 5 bases and the V segment lost 3 bases, leaving 8 bases of the junction unmatched. CDR3 sequence: CASSLTSGVEDTQYF. The DNA for the CDR3 is TGTGCCAGCAGCTTGACGAGCGGGGTAGAAGATACGCAGTATTTT.

In this sample, this clonotype turned up a few times. The rearrangement joins TRBV6-5 to TRBJ1-1; the D gene is possibly TRBD1 (6 bases). V was trimmed by 0 bases and J by 0 bases, leaving 11 bases between them. This CDR3 region has 16 residues. Per the germline V gene, CDR1 is MNHEY and CDR2 is SVGAGI. This CDR3 reads CASSYSNGGMNTEAFF. The CDR3 DNA sequence: TGTGCCAGCAGTTACTCCAACGGGGGCATGAACACTGAAGCTTTCTTT.

This clonotype was detected a few times. The V call is TRBV3-1, the J call TRBJ2-5; 9 bases match TRBD2. This CDR3 is 17 amino acids long. Per germline, CDR1 LGHDT and CDR2 YNNKEL (reference sequence). V lost 1 base, J lost 5 bases, and 11 bases stayed unmatched. In DNA form, the CDR3 reads TGTGCCAGCAGCCAAGCTGGTCTAGCGGGGAGAATGGAGACCCAGTACTTC. Its protein product is CASSQAGLAGRMETQYF.

V and J are TRBV5-5 and TRBJ2-1, with D perhaps given as TRBD1 or TRBD2 (6 bases each). Trimming stripped 4 bases from V and 9 bases from J, with 23 bases between. Germline CDR1 and CDR2: SGHKS and YYEKEE (reference sequence). This CDR3 has 16 amino acids. CDR3 coding DNA: TGTGCCAGCAGCACGGGGGTGACAGGCCCTTACGGTGAGCAGTTCTTC. This translates into CASSTGVTGPYGEQFF.

The V and J genes are TRBV11-2 and TRBJ2-5, with 8 nucleotides matching TRBD2. Germline V gives CDR1 SGHAT, CDR2 FQNNGV. The CDR3 has 13 residues. Trimming cost V 5 bases and J 7 bases; bases outside gene matches: 6. Written as DNA, the CDR3 is TGTGCCAGCAGCCTTGTAGCGGGGTGGACCCAGTACTTC. Translated, it gives CASSLVAGWTQYF.

This clonotype appeared a few times. The chain uses TRBV18 and TRBJ2-1, with 8 nucleotides matching TRBD2. The CDR3 spans 14 residues. Looked up from germline, CDR1 is KGHSH and CDR2 is LQKENI. The ends lost 6 bases at V and 8 bases at J; junction bases unmatched: 9. The CDR3 is CASSQSGGGDEQFF. For the CDR3, the DNA is TGTGCCAGCTCTCAGAGCGGGGGAGGGGATGAGCAGTTCTTC.

This chain joins TRBV7-3 and TRBJ1-1, with TRBD1 matching 9 bases. Trimming took 5 bases from V and 6 from J; bases not matched to a gene: 4. This CDR3 has 13 residues. CDR1 SGHTA and CDR2 FQGTGA come from the germline V gene. Here the CDR3 reads CASSAGQGAEAFF. CDR3 sequence (DNA): TGTGCCAGCAGCGCGGGACAGGGCGCTGAAGCTTTCTTT.